This record covers a single T cell receptor (beta chain). Its antigen is unknown. The method was immunoSEQ multiplex PCR; TCRdb's version includes in-frame clones alone and lacks a portion of them. The sample holds 77,000 or so clones, less than 95% seen once. This sample is part of a study of OX40 agonist ivuxolimab in advanced cancers. On the study more broadly: Age averaged 60 years (range roughly 23 to 80), and roughly 80% were male.

The study sampled blood at baseline, cycle 4 day 1, and cycle 7 day 1. The V and J ends lost 7 bases and 4 bases respectively, with 16 bases between them. The germline V gene encodes CDR1 MNHEY and CDR2 SVGAGI. This CDR3 has 14 residues. Study-level results: At 0.1 to 3.0 mg/kg and by week 6, clonal expansion occurred in CD4+ and CD8+ blood T cells.

V gene TRBV6-5 combines with J gene TRBJ1-2; D might be TRBD1 (6 bases). The material was CD4+ or CD8+ T cells sorted from blood, obtained in a trial of the OX40 agonist ivuxolimab. This TCR derives from an adult with an advanced solid tumor such as melanoma, head and neck, liver or kidney cancer. The CDR3 loop reads CASTTGTWGYGYTF. In nucleotides, the CDR3 is TGTGCCAGCACCACAGGGACGTGGGGCTATGGCTACACCTTC.